The clone carrying this T cell receptor (beta chain) was counted a few times. The data were taken from a study of blood T cell repertoires in COVID-19. Across the whole study: Acute and convalescent COVID-19 specimens originated in the United States, Italy and Spain. T cells, B-cell-depleted T cells, or PBMCs supplied cDNA or gDNA.

In the source study's methods: Amplification from reference gene primers served as the basis for estimated nucleated cell counts. Here immunoSEQ multiplex PCR was the method, and the copy in TCRdb shows in-frame clones only, minus some. V, J and clone size were drawn from that table, and D and trimming were deduced from the DNA. The repertoire holds roughly 70,000 clones, with roughly four fifths as singletons. The sequenced sample was peripheral blood. The TCR comes from a man aged 70 or older with acute or convalescent COVID-19.

CDR3: CSVHSGQRNQPQHF. As DNA, the CDR3 is TGCAGCGTACATTCGGGACAGAGAAATCAGCCCCAGCATTTT. This rearrangement joins TRBV29-1 to TRBJ1-5, with 7 bases aligning to TRBD1. Germline V gene lookup returns CDR1 SQVTM and CDR2 ANQGSEA. This CDR3 spans 14 amino acids. Unmatched junction bases numbered 9, after V lost 6 bases and J lost 4 bases.